Each of the 9 T cell receptor beta chains below was sequenced from the same sample in a study of cytomegalovirus exposure and HLA in healthy donors. Repertoires were generated with immunoSEQ multiplex PCR, while TCRdb's copy carries only in-frame clones and drops some. The data contain approximately 200,000 clones, around 90% of them singletons. The sequenced sample consisted of PBMCs. Receptor source: a woman aged 18-29 years in good health and CMV-seronegative.

CDR3 sequence: CASDWAERGLVAQYF. The CDR3 DNA sequence: TGTGCCAGCGATTGGGCCGAGCGGGGCCTTGTGGCCCAGTACTTC. This rearrangement joins TRBV5-8 to TRBJ2-5; 7 bases are shared with TRBD2. The V segment lost 7 bases and the J segment 9 bases; nucleotides outside the gene matches: 18. The CDR3 consists of 15 residues. CDR1 is SGHTS, CDR2 YDEGEE, per germline. Using reference TRBV5-8 and TRBJ2-5 for the parts outside the CDR3, the full variable domain is EAGVTQSPTHLIKTRGQQATLRCSPISGHTSVYWYQQALGLGLQFLLWYDEGEERNRGNFPPRFSGRQFPNYSSELNVNALELEDSALYLCASDWAERGLVAQYFGPGTRLLVL.

The chain carries TRBV25-1 and TRBJ2-3; TRBD1 is a possible D gene (6 bases). Trimming pared 5 bases from V and 1 base from J, leaving 13 bases between. Germline CDR1 reads MGHDK; CDR2 reads SYGVNS. The CDR3 consists of 15 residues. The CDR3 reads CASSQTGTGTDTQYF. The DNA for the CDR3 is TGTGCCAGCAGTCAAACAGGGACGGGCACAGATACGCAGTATTTT.

The chain carries TRBV7-6 and TRBJ1-2; D uncertain. There are 13 residues in the CDR3. Germline V lookup: CDR1 SGHVS, CDR2 FNYEAQ. The V gene lost 1 base and the J gene lost 8 bases, with 11 bases spanning the gap. CDR3: CASSLEQGGGYTF. The CDR3 bases are TGTGCCAGCAGCTTAGAACAAGGCGGGGGCTACACCTTC.

This clone was seen a single time. The V gene is TRBV10-1, the J gene TRBJ2-5, with D possibly matching TRBD2 (6 bases). CDR1 is WNHNN, CDR2 SYGVQD, per germline (reference sequence). The V end was cut by 6 bases, the J end by 6 bases, with 11 bases between. This CDR3 spans 12 amino acids. CDR3 nucleotides: TGCGCCAGCAGCGGGAGTGATAAGACCCAGTACTTC. It translates to CASSGSDKTQYF.

V and J are TRBV27 and TRBJ2-7; maybe TRBD2 (5 bases). There are 13 residues in the CDR3. CDR1 is MNHEY and CDR2 is SMNVEV in the germline V gene (reference sequence). Trimming removed 8 bases from V and 4 bases from J, with 15 bases in between. The CDR3 protein is CASARGMRYEQYF. CDR3 DNA sequence: TGTGCCAGCGCCCGGGGAATGCGGTACGAGCAGTACTTC.

This sequence joins TRBV6-1 and TRBJ2-7; 9 bases are a match to TRBD1. The CDR3 spans 13 residues. V gave up 5 bases and J gave up 7 bases; unmatched junction bases: 6. The germline V gene has CDR1 MNHNS and CDR2 SASEGT. The CDR3 sequence is CASSRAQGAEQYF. CDR3 sequence (DNA): TGTGCCAGCAGTCGGGCACAGGGGGCAGAGCAGTACTTC.

This rearrangement joins TRBV30 to TRBJ1-1, with a tentative D call TRBD1 (6 bases). The V end was cut by 8 bases, the J end by 0 bases, with 10 bases between. This CDR3 region has 12 residues. Germline-derived CDR1 and CDR2 are GTSNPN and SVGIG (reference sequence). The CDR3 region is CATRTVNTEAFF. CDR3 in DNA: TGTGCCACCCGGACAGTGAACACTGAAGCTTTCTTT.

This chain links TRBV6-5 with TRBJ2-1; D is uncertain. The CDR3 contains 12 residues. Germline V CDR1 and CDR2: MNHEY, SVGAGI. The V end lost 2 bases, the J end lost 16 bases, and 15 bases lay between the germline ends. CDR3: CASSYNVERPFF. The CDR3 nucleotides read TGTGCCAGCAGTTACAACGTGGAGCGCCCATTCTTC.

This clone has just one count. One end of the junction varies from germline; a read error may be responsible. This chain links TRBV30 with TRBJ2-5; TRBD1 might be the D (6 bases). The length of the CDR3 is 15 residues. Germline loops: CDR1 GTSNPN, CDR2 SVGIG (reference sequence). CDR3 sequence: CAWKGLGAYQEAQYF. The CDR3 region has the DNA TGTGCCTGGAAGGGGCTGGGGGCGTACCAAGAGGCCCAGTACTTC. Filled out from reference TRBV30 and TRBJ2-5, the complete variable domain reads SQTIHQWPATLVQPVGSPLSLECTVEGTSNPNLYWYRQAAGRGLQLLFYSVGIGQISSEVPQNLSASRPQDRQFILSSKKLLLSDSGFYLCAWKGLGAYQEAQYFGPGTRLLVL.